This T cell receptor (beta chain) originates from a study of CD4 T cells in relation to SARS-CoV-2 and coronaviruses. Overall study context: PBMCs were cultured with antigen for less than twelve days before TCR beta sequencing. Negative control cultures got HIV-1 Nef peptides or no peptide. Study-wide results and limits: In roughly 60% of donors, memory CD4+ clonotypes crossrecognized SARS-CoV-2 and at least one common cold coronavirus spike.

Comments on this clone: The antigen remains undetermined.

This CDR3 is built from 15 residues. V lost 1 base and J lost 7, with 14 bases in between. Germline CDR1 is LGHNA and CDR2 is YNFKEQ. The method was immunoSEQ multiplex PCR; TCRdb's version includes in-frame clones alone and lacks a portion of them. The sample contains more than 20,000 clones, roughly 81% of which appear only once. Before the COVID-19 pandemic, during about 2010-2018, CD4+ T cells were taken from unexposed donors. Isolation of CD4+ T cells took place after about 9 days in culture. Sequencing was done on a sample of CD4+ T cells from PBMCs, cultured in vitro. The TCR originated in a human donor in good health. V and J are TRBV4-2 and TRBJ2-4, with a weak D call TRBD2 (6 bases). The CDR3 DNA follows: TGTGCCAGCAGCCAAGTTACGGGAGTTCAGAACATTCAGTACTTC. Translating it yields CASSQVTGVQNIQYF.